These T cell receptor beta chains were read from a single sample in a study of blood T cell repertoires in COVID-19. Sequencing used immunoSEQ multiplex PCR; TCRdb keeps in-frame clones, though not all of them. The data show roughly 100,000 clones, 82% seen once. What was sequenced was peripheral blood. These receptors all stem from a man at least 80 years old with acute or convalescent COVID-19. CDR3s include the opening cysteine and the closing phenylalanine or tryptophan. D genes are given only for firm matches. The size of a clone is reported for some rows only, either as once, few or many, or as a class for expanded clones.

length	D	V	J	size	CDR3	DNA
13	NA	TRBV2	TRBJ2-5	NA	CASRGSQFGTQYF	TGTGCCAGCAGGGGGAGTCAGTTCGGGACCCAGTACTTC
14	TRBD1	TRBV7-9	TRBJ2-7	NA	CASSPGQGAYEQYF	TGTGCCAGCAGCCCAGGACAGGGGGCCTACGAGCAGTACTTC
15	TRBD1	TRBV30	TRBJ1-2	NA	CAWGTGGNRNYGYTF	TGTGCCTGGGGGACAGGGGGCAATCGGAACTATGGCTACACCTTC
15	TRBD2	TRBV10-1	TRBJ2-7	NA	CASSGTSGVGSEQYF	TGCGCCAGCAGCGGGACTAGCGGGGTAGGAAGCGAGCAGTACTTC
17	TRBD1	TRBV27	TRBJ1-5	NA	CASSSGQGRVSNQPQHF	TGTGCCAGCAGTTCGGGACAGGGGAGGGTGAGCAATCAGCCCCAGCATTTT
14	NA	TRBV5-4	TRBJ2-6	once	CASSVGGGANVLTF	TGTGCCAGCAGCGTGGGAGGAGGGGCCAACGTCCTGACTTTC
14	NA	TRBV15	TRBJ1-2	NA	CATSSPSKNYGYTF	TGTGCCACCAGCAGCCCGAGCAAGAACTATGGCTACACCTTC
14	NA	TRBV7-2	TRBJ1-5	NA	CASSLGDTGQPQHF	TGTGCCAGCAGCTTAGGGGACACCGGACAGCCCCAGCATTTT
13	TRBD1	TRBV6-5	TRBJ1-2	NA	CASSQQGNYGYTF	TGTGCCAGCAGTCAACAGGGGAACTATGGCTACACCTTC
17	TRBD2	TRBV19	TRBJ2-1	NA	CASSIGVGTSGRNEQFF	TGTGCCAGTAGTATTGGTGTAGGGACTAGCGGGAGGAATGAGCAGTTCTTC
16	NA	TRBV10-2	TRBJ2-7	NA	CASSNEIFRVPSEQYF	TGCGCCAGCAGTAATGAAATATTCAGGGTCCCCTCCGAGCAGTACTTC
15	TRBD1	TRBV7-2	TRBJ1-6	NA	CASSQGAGRHSPLHF	TGTGCCAGCAGCCAGGGGGCCGGGAGACATTCACCCCTCCACTTT
15	NA	TRBV6-2/TRBV6-3	TRBJ2-7	NA	CASSFQGSSSYEQYF	TGTGCCAGCAGTTTCCAGGGGAGTAGTTCCTACGAGCAGTACTTC
16	TRBD2	TRBV5-6	TRBJ2-5	NA	CASRPDSGRGVETQYF	TGTGCCAGCAGGCCAGACAGCGGGAGAGGAGTGGAGACCCAGTACTTC
15	TRBD1	TRBV28	TRBJ1-1	NA	CASSLGGTGNTEAFF	TGTGCCAGCAGTTTAGGGGGGACAGGGAACACTGAAGCTTTCTTT
12	TRBD2	TRBV5-1	TRBJ2-1	NA	CASSGTSTEQFF	TGCGCCAGCAGCGGGACTAGCACTGAGCAGTTCTTC
13	NA	TRBV7-2	TRBJ2-7	NA	CASSSQRGGEQYF	TGTGCCAGCAGCTCCCAAAGGGGGGGCGAGCAGTACTTC
13	TRBD1	TRBV11-3	TRBJ1-1	NA	CASSRQGNTEAFF	TGTGCCAGCAGCAGACAGGGGAACACTGAAGCTTTCTTT
14	NA	TRBV11-2	TRBJ2-1	NA	CASSFTTSVLEQFF	TGTGCCAGCAGCTTCACGACTAGTGTACTCGAGCAGTTCTTC
16	NA	TRBV5-4	TRBJ2-2	NA	CASSPDSSANTGELFF	TGTGCCAGCAGCCCCGACAGCAGCGCGAACACCGGGGAGCTGTTTTTT
15	NA	TRBV7-2	TRBJ1-3	NA	CASSPQRSAGNTIYF	TGTGCCAGCAGCCCTCAGAGGAGCGCTGGAAACACCATATATTTT
15	NA	TRBV27	TRBJ2-7	NA	CASSFASRGSYEQYF	TGTGCCAGCAGCTTTGCTTCCAGGGGATCCTACGAGCAGTACTTC
14	NA	TRBV7-9	TRBJ1-4	NA	CASSSLGGNEKLFF	TGTGCCAGCAGCTCCTTGGGGGGGAATGAAAAACTGTTTTTT
13	NA	TRBV28	TRBJ2-3	NA	CASTNGGTDTQYF	TGTGCCAGCACAAACGGAGGAACAGATACGCAGTATTTT
13	NA	TRBV5-1	TRBJ1-1	once	CASGGGAVPEAFF	TGCGCCAGCGGAGGAGGGGCGGTTCCTGAAGCTTTCTTT
17	NA	TRBV7-2	TRBJ2-7	NA	CASSRPMSGLNSYEQYF	TGTGCCAGCAGCCGGCCGATGTCAGGGCTTAACTCCTACGAGCAGTACTTC
13	TRBD1	TRBV5-1	TRBJ2-7	few	CASSRDSTYEQYF	TGCGCCAGCAGCCGGGACAGCACCTACGAGCAGTACTTC
19	TRBD2	TRBV18	TRBJ2-3	NA	CASSPLSRTSGGGTDTQYF	TGTGCCAGCTCACCCTTATCTAGGACTAGCGGGGGCGGCACAGATACGCAGTATTTT
13	NA	TRBV5-1	TRBJ2-5	NA	CASQQGGPETQYF	TGCGCCAGCCAGCAGGGGGGCCCGGAGACCCAGTACTTC
15	NA	TRBV24-1	TRBJ2-1	NA	CATSDLKGIRDEQFF	TGTGCCACCAGTGATTTGAAGGGGATTCGGGATGAGCAGTTCTTC
15	TRBD1	TRBV7-9	TRBJ2-3	NA	CASSLEGQGADTQYF	TGTGCCAGCAGCTTAGAGGGACAGGGTGCAGATACGCAGTATTTT
17	NA	TRBV11-2	TRBJ1-2	NA	CASSIRPEVVGKSGYTF	TGTGCCAGCAGCATCCGACCGGAGGTTGTAGGGAAGTCTGGCTACACCTTC
17	NA	TRBV4-3	TRBJ1-1	NA	CASSQDLSGRWNTEAFF	TGCGCCAGCAGCCAAGACCTCAGCGGACGGTGGAACACTGAAGCTTTCTTT
15	NA	TRBV5-4	TRBJ2-1	NA	CASSRGGGSYNEQFF	TGTGCCAGCAGCAGGGGGGGCGGGTCCTACAATGAGCAGTTCTTC
14	NA	TRBV28	TRBJ2-5	NA	CASSFSGGQETQYF	TGTGCCAGCAGTTTCTCCGGGGGGCAGGAGACCCAGTACTTC
14	NA	TRBV5-1	TRBJ1-1	NA	CASSLGHANTEAFF	TGCGCCAGCAGCTTGGGACATGCGAACACTGAAGCTTTCTTT
15	TRBD1	TRBV15	TRBJ1-1	NA	CATSRGGTGYTEAFF	TGTGCCACCAGCAGAGGTGGGACAGGGTACACTGAAGCTTTCTTT
11	NA	TRBV3-1/TRBV3-2	TRBJ2-7	NA	CASSQDQQEYF	TGTGCCAGCAGCCAAGATCAGCAGGAGTACTTC
16	TRBD2	TRBV18	TRBJ2-3	NA	CASSPTGLAGADTQYF	TGTGCCAGCTCACCAACCGGACTAGCGGGGGCAGATACGCAGTATTTT
13	NA	TRBV6-4	TRBJ1-1	NA	CASSGDRNTEAFF	TGTGCCAGCAGTGGCGACAGGAACACTGAAGCTTTCTTT
15	NA	TRBV6-6	TRBJ1-6	NA	CASTLTRADNSPLHF	TGTGCCAGCACCCTAACGAGGGCAGATAATTCACCCCTCCACTTT
16	NA	TRBV6-5	TRBJ2-5	once	CASSYRASGGAETQYF	TGTGCCAGCAGTTACAGAGCGTCCGGCGGGGCGGAGACCCAGTACTTC
14	NA	TRBV5-1	TRBJ2-7	NA	CASRGSVSSYEQYF	TGCGCCAGCAGGGGGAGCGTTAGCTCCTACGAGCAGTACTTC
16	NA	TRBV19	TRBJ2-1	NA	CASSEPRGGVGDEQFF	TGTGCCAGTAGTGAGCCACGCGGGGGCGTGGGGGATGAGCAGTTCTTC
13	NA	TRBV15	TRBJ2-7	few	CATSRALSYEQYF	TGTGCCACCAGCAGAGCCTTATCCTACGAGCAGTACTTC
16	TRBD1	TRBV30	TRBJ1-5	NA	CAWSVRGQQSNQPQHF	TGTGCCTGGAGTGTAAGGGGACAGCAAAGCAATCAGCCCCAGCATTTT
18	NA	TRBV11-2	TRBJ2-1	NA	CASSLAGLVASYGSGQFF	TGTGCCAGCAGCTTAGCGGGTCTGGTAGCTAGCTACGGGTCCGGGCAGTTCTTC
14	NA	TRBV10-2	TRBJ1-5	NA	CASSEGGGEMTQHF	TGCGCCAGCAGTGAGGGCGGCGGGGAAATGACCCAGCATTTT
17	NA	TRBV19	TRBJ2-6	NA	CASRHTGPLTGANVLTF	TGTGCCAGTAGGCACACAGGGCCCCTGACCGGGGCCAACGTCCTGACTTTC
17	TRBD1	TRBV7-2	TRBJ1-1	few	CASSLSHFWTGEGGAFF	TGTGCCAGCAGCTTAAGCCACTTCTGGACAGGGGAAGGGGGAGCTTTCTTT
16	TRBD2	TRBV11-2	TRBJ2-1	NA	CASSLGGTSGVNEQFF	TGTGCCAGCAGCTTAGGTGGGACTAGCGGGGTCAATGAGCAGTTCTTC
12	NA	TRBV28	TRBJ2-7	few	CASTDRPYEQYF	TGTGCCAGCACCGACAGGCCCTACGAGCAGTACTTC
12	NA	TRBV29-1	TRBJ2-7	NA	CSVVVARDEQYF	TGCAGCGTTGTCGTAGCCCGGGACGAGCAGTACTTC
12	NA	TRBV11-2	TRBJ2-5	NA	CASSLYKETQYF	TGTGCCAGCAGCTTATACAAAGAGACCCAGTACTTC
13	NA	TRBV6-5	TRBJ1-1	NA	CASSRVLQGEAFF	TGTGCCAGCAGCCGAGTTTTACAGGGTGAAGCTTTCTTT
13	NA	TRBV2	TRBJ1-2	NA	CASRDGAGPPWTF	TGTGCCAGCAGGGATGGGGCCGGACCGCCGTGGACCTTC
15	TRBD1	TRBV14	TRBJ1-1	NA	CASSRSGQMNTEAFF	TGTGCCAGCAGCCGATCGGGACAGATGAACACTGAAGCTTTCTTT
14	NA	TRBV19	TRBJ2-1	NA	CASTSRDILNEQFF	TGTGCCAGTACCTCCCGGGATATCCTCAATGAGCAGTTCTTC